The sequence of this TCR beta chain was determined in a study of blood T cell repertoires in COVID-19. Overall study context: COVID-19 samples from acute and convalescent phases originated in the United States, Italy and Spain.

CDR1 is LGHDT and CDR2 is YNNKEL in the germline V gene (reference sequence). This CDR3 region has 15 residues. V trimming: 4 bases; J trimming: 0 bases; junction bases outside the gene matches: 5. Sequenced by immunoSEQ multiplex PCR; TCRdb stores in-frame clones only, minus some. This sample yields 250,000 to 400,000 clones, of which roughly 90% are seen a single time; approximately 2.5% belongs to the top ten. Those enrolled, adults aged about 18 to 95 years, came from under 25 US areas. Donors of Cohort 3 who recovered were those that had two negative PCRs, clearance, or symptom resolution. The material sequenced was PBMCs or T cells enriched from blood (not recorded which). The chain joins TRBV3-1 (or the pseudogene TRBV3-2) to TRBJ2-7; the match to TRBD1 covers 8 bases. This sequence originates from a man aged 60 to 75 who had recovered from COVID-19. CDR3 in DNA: TGTGCCAGCAGCCCCCGGACAGGGAGCTCCTACGAGCAGTACTTC. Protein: CASSPRTGSSYEQYF.